Listed here are 16 T cell receptor beta chains from one sample, sequenced in a study of cytomegalovirus exposure and HLA in healthy donors. PCR primers comprised 60 Vbeta and 13 Jbeta primers. Some clones are missing from TCRdb's copy, which holds only in-frame ones; the method was immunoSEQ multiplex PCR. The sample yields more than 200,000 clones, 75% to 80% seen once. Sequenced sample: PBMCs. These receptors were taken from a male donor in good health and CMV-seronegative.

The rearrangement links TRBV4-1 to TRBJ2-4, with 7 bases lining up with TRBD2. The germline V gene has CDR1 MGHRA and CDR2 YSYEKL. There are 17 residues in the CDR3. The ends lost 4 bases at V and 5 bases at J; junction bases unmatched: 14. The CDR3 is CASSPWGEGSDQNIQYF. As DNA, the CDR3 is TGCGCCAGCAGCCCCTGGGGGGAGGGCAGCGACCAAAACATTCAGTACTTC.

This chain links TRBV29-1 with TRBJ1-1; the D gene is possibly TRBD1 (5 bases). The germline V gene encodes CDR1 SQVTM and CDR2 ANQGSEA. The CDR3 covers 14 residues. CDR3 in amino acids: CSGWADSLNTEAFF. CDR3 bases: TGCAGTGGGTGGGCCGACAGCTTGAACACTGAAGCTTTCTTT. Full variable domain (remainder filled in from reference TRBV29-1 and TRBJ1-1): SAVISQKPSRDICQRGTSLTIQCQVDSQVTMMFWYRQQPGQSLTLIATANQGSEATYESGFVIDKFPISRPNLTFSTLTVSNMSPEDSSIYLCSGWADSLNTEAFFGQGTRLTVV.

The chain has TRBV9 and TRBJ2-5; no reliable D call. CDR3 length: 13 amino acids. V lost 2 bases, J lost 5 bases, and 10 bases lay in between. Germline-derived CDR1 and CDR2 are SGDLS and YYNGEE. In DNA, the CDR3 is TGTGCCAGCAGCGTTGGGCAGGTGGAGACCCAGTACTTC. Its translation is CASSVGQVETQYF.

V is TRBV5-6 and J is TRBJ2-2, with 14 bases identical to TRBD2. V lost 4 bases, J lost 4 bases, and 3 bases stayed unmatched. This CDR3 has 16 amino acids. The germline gives CDR1 SGHDT, CDR2 YYEEEE. In DNA, the CDR3 is TGTGCCAGCAGCCCGGGGACTAGCGGGAGCACCGGGGAGCTGTTTTTT. Protein product: CASSPGTSGSTGELFF.

The chain uses TRBV2 and TRBJ2-7; 8 nucleotides match TRBD1. Germline CDR1 reads SNHLY; CDR2 reads FYNNEI. V shed 6 bases and J 5 bases; nucleotides not matched to a gene: 3. The CDR3 has 12 residues. CDR3 in DNA: TGTGCCAGCAGGGACAGGGTACACGAGCAGTACTTC. Its translation is CASRDRVHEQYF.

V usage is TRBV7-9 and J usage is TRBJ2-7; D is possibly TRBD1 (5 bases). This CDR3 contains 13 residues. V shed 0 bases and J shed 3 bases, with 6 bases lying between them. Germline lookup yields CDR1 SEHNR and CDR2 FQNEAQ (reference sequence). The CDR3 region is CASSLAGVYEQYF. CDR3 DNA sequence: TGTGCCAGCAGCTTAGCAGGGGTCTACGAGCAGTACTTC.

V is TRBV4-3 and J is TRBJ1-6, with no clear D. V was pared by 0 bases and J by 8 bases, with 5 bases between. Germline CDR1 is LGHNA and CDR2 is YSLEER. The CDR3 spans 13 residues. The CDR3 DNA sequence: TGCGCCAGCAGCCAAGATCAGGATTCACCCCTCCACTTT. Translated, it gives CASSQDQDSPLHF.

This clone has just one count. The chain recombines TRBV28 with TRBJ2-7; 10 bases match TRBD1. The CDR3 is 16 amino acids. Per germline, CDR1 MDHEN and CDR2 SYDVKM. Trimming took 7 bases from V and 4 from J; bases not matched to a gene: 13. DNA of the CDR3: TGTGCCAGCACCTCATCCGGGACAGGGGATAAGTACGAGCAGTACTTC. Encoded protein: CASTSSGTGDKYEQYF.

CDR3 sequence (DNA): TGTGCCAGTAGTCCAGGGGGAACGGGCGGGGAGCTGTTTTTT. This gives the protein CASSPGGTGGELFF. The chain recombines TRBV19 with TRBJ2-2; TRBD1 agrees at 7 bases. Looked up from germline, CDR1 is LNHDA and CDR2 is SQIVND (reference sequence). CDR3 length equals 14 residues. V dropped 5 bases and J dropped 7; count of bases not matched to a gene: 7.

CDR3 sequence: CASSPPWGRGSADTQYF. CDR3 DNA: TGTGCCAGCAGTCCCCCGTGGGGGCGGGGGTCCGCAGATACGCAGTATTTT. The rearrangement joins TRBV28 to TRBJ2-3; the D gene is possibly TRBD2 (7 bases). The CDR3 runs to 17 residues. Trimming pared 5 bases from V and 4 bases from J, leaving 22 bases between. Germline-derived CDR1 and CDR2 are MDHEN and SYDVKM.

The chain employs TRBV14 and TRBJ2-1, with 7 bases fitting TRBD2. Germline values: CDR1 SGHDN, CDR2 FVKESK. Unmatched junction bases numbered 3, after V lost 0 bases and J lost 10 bases. This CDR3 has 13 residues. The CDR3 sequence: CASSQEMGGEQFF. The CDR3 DNA is TGTGCCAGCAGCCAAGAAATGGGGGGGGAGCAGTTCTTC. The full variable domain, its missing parts supplied by reference TRBV14 and TRBJ2-1, is EAGVTQFPSHSVIEKGQTVTLRCDPISGHDNLYWYRRVMGKEIKFLLHFVKESKQDESGMPNNRFLAERTGGTYSTLKVQPAELEDSGVYFCASSQEMGGEQFFGPGTRLTVL.

This clone appeared a single time. The same CDR3 is also encoded by other DNA sequences in this sample. The rearrangement uses TRBV6-5 and TRBJ1-1; D call uncertain. From germline, CDR1 is MNHEY and CDR2 SVGAGI. The CDR3 has 14 residues. Between the trimmed V and J ends, which lost 2 bases and 1 base, there was a span of 8 bases. The CDR3: CASSYSRGNTEAFF. Here the CDR3 DNA reads TGTGCCAGCAGTTACAGTCGGGGGAACACTGAAGCTTTCTTT.

The chain is built from TRBV6-1 and TRBJ1-5; 7 nucleotides agree with TRBD1. This CDR3 comprises 14 residues. From germline, CDR1 is MNHNS and CDR2 SASEGT. V lost 4 bases to trimming and J lost 4 bases; unmatched junction nucleotides: 4. CDR3 sequence reads: CASSVDRVNQPQHF. Here the CDR3 DNA reads TGTGCCAGCAGTGTAGACAGGGTAAATCAGCCCCAGCATTTT.

CDR3 nucleotides: TGTGCCATCAGACCTGGGACAGGGGATGGTCAGCCCCAGCATTTT. It encodes CAIRPGTGDGQPQHF. The chain is built from TRBV10-3 and TRBJ1-5, with TRBD1 identical over 10 bases. V was clipped by 6 bases and J by 6 bases; unmatched bases: 8. The CDR3 runs to 15 residues. Germline CDR1 ENHRY, CDR2 SYGVKD.

In DNA, the CDR3 is TGTGCCAGCAGCTTCGGGACAGCCGGCTCCTACGAGCAGTACTTC. Translating it yields CASSFGTAGSYEQYF. This chain connects TRBV5-4 to TRBJ2-7, with 7 bases that match TRBD1. The CDR3 sequence is 15 residues long. V shed 2 bases and J 0 bases; nucleotides not matched to a gene: 5. CDR1 and CDR2 (germline): SGHNT, YYREEE (reference sequence).

This clone was observed a few times. The V gene is TRBV21-1, the J gene TRBJ2-7; the tabulated D call, TRBD2, remains unverified against the DNA. TRBV21-1 is shown as a pseudogene. This CDR3 comprises 13 residues. The CDR3 sequence is CASSEGLPYEQYF. The CDR3 nucleotides read TGTGCCAGCAGCGAGGGACTTCCCTACGAGCAGTACTTC.